Below, 9 T cell receptor beta chains from the same sample are listed, as sequenced in a study of blood T cell repertoires in COVID-19. Measured with immunoSEQ multiplex PCR; TCRdb has only the in-frame clones, and not every one. The data contain about 310,000 clones, 89% of them singletons. Input material: PBMCs or T cells enriched from blood (not recorded which). These receptors came from a man in his sixties who had recovered from COVID-19.

This rearrangement joins TRBV24-1 to TRBJ2-3, with D unresolved. In germline, CDR1 is KGHDR, CDR2 SFDVKD. There are 13 residues in the CDR3. V lost 3 bases, J lost 4 bases, and 7 bases lay in between. CDR3 DNA: TGTGCCACCAGTGATCTTAATGCAGATACGCAGTATTTT. It translates to CATSDLNADTQYF.

For the CDR3, the DNA is TGTGCCAGCAGCGCATGGGAAGGGGCAACTAATGAAAAACTGTTTTTT. Translation gives CASSAWEGATNEKLFF. The V call is TRBV9, the J call TRBJ1-4; a weak D match, TRBD1 (5 bases). The V and J ends lost 3 bases and 0 bases respectively, with 12 bases between them. There are 16 residues in the CDR3. Germline-derived CDR1 and CDR2 are SGDLS and YYNGEE. The variable domain in full, with the rest retrieved from reference TRBV9 and TRBJ1-4, is DSGVTQTPKHLITATGQRVTLRCSPRSGDLSVYWYQQSLDQGLQFLIQYYNGEERAKGNILERFSAQQFPDLHSELNLSSLELGDSALYFCASSAWEGATNEKLFFGSGTQLSVL.

The V gene is TRBV24-1, the J gene TRBJ2-7; weak D call: TRBD1 (6 bases). The CDR3 has 13 residues. Trimming shortened V by 3 bases and J by 10 bases, and 15 bases separated the two germline ends. CDR1 and CDR2 (germline): KGHDR, SFDVKD. Here the CDR3 reads CATSDPPTGQQYF. In nucleotides, the CDR3 is TGTGCCACCAGTGATCCCCCAACAGGGCAACAGTACTTC.

J is TRBJ2-7 and V is TRBV10-1; 8 bases align to TRBD1. The V gene end was trimmed by 5 bases and the J gene end by 3 bases; junction bases not matched to a gene: 6. This CDR3 has 14 amino acids. Germline V gives CDR1 WNHNN, CDR2 SYGVQD (reference sequence). CDR3 coding DNA: TGCGCCAGCAGTCCAGGGGGCTCCCTCTACGAGCAGTACTTC. As protein: CASSPGGSLYEQYF.

This clone has only a few counts. The rearrangement joins TRBV18 to TRBJ1-2; a possible D gene is TRBD1 (6 bases). V shed 3 bases and J shed 4 bases, with 12 bases lying between them. The V gene's germline CDR1 is KGHSH and CDR2 LQKENI. The CDR3 is 14 amino acids. In DNA form, the CDR3 reads TGTGCCAGCTCACCCAGCGACAGGTTCTATGGCTACACCTTC. Translation: CASSPSDRFYGYTF.

The chain has TRBV5-1 and TRBJ2-5, with 7 bases identical to TRBD1. The CDR3 runs to 15 residues. From germline, CDR1 is SGHRS and CDR2 YFSETQ. With V trimmed by 4 bases and J by 5 bases, 11 bases remained unmatched. CDR3 sequence: CASSPHPGTEETQYF. The CDR3 DNA reads TGCGCCAGCAGCCCACACCCCGGGACAGAGGAGACCCAGTACTTC.

This clone was recorded once. This chain uses TRBV7-2 with TRBJ2-3; 7 bases match TRBD2. The CDR3 covers 15 residues. Germline V gives CDR1 SGHTA, CDR2 FQGNSA. The ends lost 0 bases at V and 8 bases at J; junction bases unmatched: 8. CDR3 DNA sequence: TGTGCCAGCAGCTTAGCGGCGGGAGATTATGGTACGCAGTATTTT. Amino acid sequence: CASSLAAGDYGTQYF.

The chain combines TRBV7-9 with TRBJ2-3, with D possibly being TRBD1 (5 bases). This CDR3 is 14 amino acids long. V lost 3 bases and J lost 3, with 10 bases in between. Germline V gene lookup returns CDR1 SEHNR and CDR2 FQNEAQ (reference sequence). The CDR3, as DNA: TGTGCCAGCAGCTTTACCCAGGGAACAGATACGCAGTATTTT. As protein: CASSFTQGTDTQYF.

As for this clone: This sample includes further DNA sequences coding for the same CDR3. The CDR3: CASSFNSNQPQHF. CDR3 nucleotide sequence: TGTGCCAGCAGCTTCAATAGCAATCAGCCCCAGCATTTT. V is TRBV7-2 and J is TRBJ1-5; D gene uncertain. Per germline, CDR1 SGHTA and CDR2 FQGNSA. The CDR3 covers 13 residues. Trimming cost V 3 bases and J 0 bases, with 3 bases left between them.